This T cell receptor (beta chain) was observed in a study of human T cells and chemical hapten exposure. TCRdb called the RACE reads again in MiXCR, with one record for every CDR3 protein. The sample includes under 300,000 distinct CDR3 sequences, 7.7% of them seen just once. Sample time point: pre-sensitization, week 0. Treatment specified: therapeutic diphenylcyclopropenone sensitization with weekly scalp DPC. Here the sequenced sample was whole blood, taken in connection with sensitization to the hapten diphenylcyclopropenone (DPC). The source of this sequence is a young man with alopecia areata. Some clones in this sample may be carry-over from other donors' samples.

The CDR3 DNA follows: TGTGCCAGCAGTGTATTACCGGGGATCACTGAAGCTTTCTTT. The encoded protein is CASSVLPGITEAFF. J is TRBJ1-1 and V is TRBV6-1; D call uncertain. Trimming took 4 bases from V and 4 from J, leaving 13 bases between them. CDR1 and CDR2 (germline): MNHNS, SASEGT. CDR3 length: 14 residues.